These T cell receptor beta chains were read from a single sample in a study of blood T cells in healthy people across ages. MiXCR was run by TCRdb on the 5' RACE reads, yielding one entry per CDR3 protein. Here the sample spans fewer than 800,000 distinct CDR3 sequences, roughly 25% being singletons. These data also formed part of another study, on T cells of mothers and their children.

Material for sequencing was blood. These receptors were obtained from a boy aged 5-17 years in good health. Both conserved end residues are part of each CDR3. D genes are given only for firm matches. Clone size appears in some rows only: once, few, many, or a class for an expanded clone.

TRBV7-9,few,.,TRBJ2-7,TGTGCCAGCAGCGCCAGGGGATTCGAATACGAGCAGTACTTC,CASSARGFEYEQYF
TRBV3-1,.,.,TRBJ2-5,TGTGCCAGCAGCCAAGATCGGCCCAATGAGCAGCTCTTC,CASSQDRPNEQLF
TRBV9,.,.,TRBJ2-5,TGTGCCAGCACCGGAGAGTACCAAGAGACCCAGTACTTC,CASTGEYQETQYF
TRBV3-1,.,.,TRBJ2-7,TGTGCCAGCAGCCAAGGCGGTGCGGGGGAGCAGTACTTC,CASSQGGAGEQYF
TRBV7-6,.,TRBD1,TRBJ1-6,TGTGCCAGCAGCCAGGGACAGGGTCTCTATAATTCACCCCTCCACTTT,CASSQGQGLYNSPLHF
TRBV6-5,few,.,TRBJ2-1,TGTGCCAGCAGTTACTCCTCTGGTAAGCAGTTCTTC,CASSYSSGKQFF
TRBV19,.,.,TRBJ2-3,TGTGCCAGTAGTATCGGCATAACTAGCACAGATACGCAGTATTTT,CASSIGITSTDTQYF
TRBV12-3/TRBV12-4,.,.,TRBJ2-5,TGTGCCAGCAGTTATATTCAAGAGACCCAGTACTTC,CASSYIQETQYF
TRBV28,few,.,TRBJ2-7,.,CASSLVGRGNERYF
TRBV7-2,few,TRBD2,TRBJ2-1,TGTGCCAGCAGCTTCTCTAGCGGGGACTACAATGAGCAGTTCTTC,CASSFSSGDYNEQFF
TRBV4-1,.,.,TRBJ2-7,TGCGCCAGCAGCCAAAATCCACCAACCGAGCAGTACTTC,CASSQNPPTEQYF
TRBV7-2,few,TRBD2,TRBJ2-7,TGTGCCTGCAGCAACGGATGGCTAGCGGGGGGGCGCGTCTCCTACGAGCAGTACTTC,CACSNGWLAGGRVSYEQYF
TRBV4-1,.,.,TRBJ2-7,TGCGCCAGCAGCCAAGAAGTGAGAAACCCAGGGGTCTCCTACGAGCAGTACTTC,CASSQEVRNPGVSYEQYF
TRBV20-1,.,TRBD1,TRBJ2-7,TGCAGTGCTGAGGACAGGGCCATCTCCTACGAGCAGTACTTC,CSAEDRAISYEQYF
TRBV5-1,few,.,TRBJ1-1,TGCGCCAGCAGCTTGGCGACGAACACTGAAGCTTTCTTT,CASSLATNTEAFF
TRBV19,.,.,TRBJ2-7,TGTGCCAGTAGTGGGACCAGTGCCTCCTACGAGCAGTACTTC,CASSGTSASYEQYF
TRBV5-1,few,.,TRBJ2-3,TGCGCCAGCAGCTTCGATAGAAGGACTAGCACAGATACGCAGTATTTT,CASSFDRRTSTDTQYF
TRBV5-5,.,TRBD1,TRBJ2-3,TGTGCCAGCAGCGGAGGGACAGGGGAGAAAGATACGCAGTATTTT,CASSGGTGEKDTQYF
TRBV19,.,.,TRBJ1-4,TGTGCCAGTAGTATAATCTCAACTAATGAAAAACTGTTTTTT,CASSIISTNEKLFF
TRBV7-9,.,TRBD2,TRBJ2-5,TGTGCCAGCAGCTCCTGGGGGACTAGCGGCGAAGAGACCCAGTACTTC,CASSSWGTSGEETQYF
TRBV12-3/TRBV12-4,.,TRBD2,TRBJ2-5,TGTGCCAGCAGCCCCCTAGGGACTAGCGGGGAGGAGACCCAGTACTTC,CASSPLGTSGEETQYF
TRBV12-5,few,.,TRBJ1-1,TGTGCTAGTGGTTTGGTACAGGAGACCCTCCAGTCGTTGGACACTGAAGCTTTCTTT,CASGLVQETLQSLDTEAFF
TRBV28,.,.,TRBJ2-5,TGTGCCAGCTGGGACCCGGGGAGGATTCAAGAGACCCAGTACTTC,CASWDPGRIQETQYF
TRBV2,once,TRBD1,TRBJ2-5,TGTGCCAGCAGTGAATCACAGGGGGCCGGCGAGACCCAGTACTTC,CASSESQGAGETQYF
TRBV20-1,.,.,TRBJ2-1,TGCAGTGCTAGGGGCCTTGGCGGTACTTACAATGAGCAGTTCTTC,CSARGLGGTYNEQFF
TRBV6-1,many,.,TRBJ2-1,TGTGCCAGCAGTGAACAGGGCGGAGGCTCCTACAATGAGCAGTTCTTC,CASSEQGGGSYNEQFF
TRBV14,.,.,TRBJ1-2,TGTGCCAGCAGCCTCAGAGGGGCCCCTCGCTCGCCCTACACCTTC,CASSLRGAPRSPYTF
TRBV12-3/TRBV12-4,few,.,TRBJ2-5,TGTGCCAGCAGTCTATTAAGACAGGAGGAGACCCGGTACTTC,CASSLLRQEETRYF
TRBV20-1,.,.,TRBJ2-7,TGCAGTGCTAGAGCTACAGGGACCTACGAGCAGTACTTC,CSARATGTYEQYF
TRBV29-1,once,.,TRBJ2-3,TGCAGCGTTGAAGCCCAGACTGGCCCAGATACGCAGTATTTT,CSVEAQTGPDTQYF
TRBV14,few,.,TRBJ1-2,TGTGCCAGCAGCCAAGTGGGAGTAATGAACTATGGCTACACCTTC,CASSQVGVMNYGYTF
TRBV4-1,few,.,TRBJ2-7,TGCGCCAGCAGCCAAAACAGGTTCTACGAGCAGTACTTC,CASSQNRFYEQYF
TRBV2,few,.,TRBJ2-7,TGTGCCAGCAGGGCAGTCTCCTCCTACGAGCAGTACTTC,CASRAVSSYEQYF
TRBV6-5,.,TRBD1,TRBJ2-7,TGTGCCAGCAGAACAATGGAAGGAGACAGGGATTCCTACGAGCAGTACTTC,CASRTMEGDRDSYEQYF
TRBV29-1,few,TRBD1,TRBJ1-1,TGCAGCGTTGAAGGATTGCGGGACAGGGGGACGAACACTGAAGCTTTCTTT,CSVEGLRDRGTNTEAFF
TRBV5-6,few,TRBD2,TRBJ2-5,TGTGCCAGCAGCCCCCGAGTAGCGGGGGAGATGGGGACCCAGTACTTC,CASSPRVAGEMGTQYF
TRBV28,many,.,TRBJ2-7,TGTGCCAGCACCCAGGGGTCCTACGAGCAGTACTTC,CASTQGSYEQYF
TRBV7-3,few,.,TRBJ2-7,TGTGCCAGCAGCTTAGGACGGCGGGACTGGGTGACCTACGAGCAGTACTTC,CASSLGRRDWVTYEQYF
TRBV7-9,few,.,TRBJ2-7,TGTGCCAGCAGCTATTCCCCAGGGGAGCTTTCCTACGAGCAGTACTTC,CASSYSPGELSYEQYF
TRBV20-1,few,.,TRBJ2-5,TGCAGTGCTTACTCCGGGGGCTTTCAAGAGACCCAGTACTTC,CSAYSGGFQETQYF
TRBV19,.,.,TRBJ2-5,TGTGCCAGTAGAACGGGATTAGGGCAAGAGACCCAGTACTTC,CASRTGLGQETQYF
TRBV7-8,.,.,TRBJ2-3,TGTGCCAGCAGTCCCGGAGGGGCCCCACACACAGATACGCAGTATTTT,CASSPGGAPHTDTQYF